Detailed here is one T cell receptor beta chain. The germline V gene has CDR1 MNHNY and CDR2 SVGAGI (reference sequence). There are 15 residues in the CDR3. With 4 bases removed from V and 2 bases from J, the gap between germline ends came to 15 bases. Data came from immunoSEQ multiplex PCR; TCRdb stores just in-frame clones and leaves some out. The sample consists of about 20,000 clones, 88% of them appearing once. These data are taken from a study of PD-1 blockade in classical Hodgkin lymphoma. Described time point: cycle 4 day 1 (C4D1), after less than 7 weeks of nivolumab. All patients experienced relapse after autologous stem cell transplantation, and brentuximab vedotin exposure was variable. CD8+ T cells were isolated from thawed PBMCs by magnetic negative selection. When best responses were assessed, they were complete response, partial response or progressive disease.

This specimen consisted of CD8+ T cells from blood, obtained before the fourth cycle of nivolumab. The receptor comes from a human donor with classical Hodgkin lymphoma. The chain has TRBV6-6 and TRBJ2-7, with unresolved D. In DNA, the CDR3 is TGTGCCAGCAGTTCCCTTTACGGCAGGACCTACGAGCAGTACTTC. Encoded protein: CASSSLYGRTYEQYF.